Below, 10 T cell receptor beta chains from the same sample are listed, as sequenced in a study of blood T cell repertoires in COVID-19. The data were produced by immunoSEQ multiplex PCR, yet TCRdb's version contains in-frame clones alone and is incomplete. The top ten clones hold about 3% of a sample with 270,000 or so clones, roughly 89% of them seen once. Sequenced input: peripheral blood. These receptors were obtained from a woman aged 30 to 39 with active or convalescent COVID-19.

The rearrangement joins TRBV28 to TRBJ1-5; no firm D call. CDR1 MDHEN and CDR2 SYDVKM come from the germline V gene. The CDR3 length is 13 residues. Trimming shortened V by 5 bases and J by 7 bases, and 12 bases separated the two germline ends. The CDR3 region is CASSPSKWQPQHF. CDR3 DNA sequence: TGTGCCAGCAGTCCCTCTAAATGGCAGCCCCAGCATTTT.

The gene calls are TRBV7-9 and TRBJ1-2; D perhaps matches TRBD1 (5 bases). Trimming took off 2 bases at V and 3 bases at J, with 10 bases between the two ends. CDR1 is SEHNR and CDR2 is FQNEAQ in the germline V gene (reference sequence). The CDR3 is 14 amino acids. This chain's CDR3 is CASSLRSGDYGYTF. DNA for the CDR3: TGTGCCAGCAGCTTACGGTCGGGGGACTATGGCTACACCTTC. Filled out from reference TRBV7-9 and TRBJ1-2, the complete variable domain reads DTGVSQNPRHKITKRGQNVTFRCDPISEHNRLYWYRQTLGQGPEFLTYFQNEAQLEKSRLLSDRFSAERPKGSFSTLEIQRTEQGDSAMYLCASSLRSGDYGYTFGSGTRLTVV.

V and J are TRBV7-9 and TRBJ1-1, with 7 bases matching TRBD1. V shed 0 bases, J shed 0 bases, and the junction held 7 bases outside the gene matches. This CDR3 has 17 amino acids. CDR1 and CDR2 from the germline V gene are SEHNR and FQNEAQ (reference sequence). The CDR3 bases are TGTGCCAGCAGCTTAGCGCTTACAGGGGCGATGAACACTGAAGCTTTCTTT. Translated, it gives CASSLALTGAMNTEAFF.

This sequence joins TRBV5-1 and TRBJ2-7; D is perhaps TRBD2 (7 bases). Germline values: CDR1 SGHRS, CDR2 YFSETQ. There are 13 residues in the CDR3. Trimming removed 1 base at V and 5 bases at J, with 10 bases between. This CDR3 is CASSLRGGNEQYF. CDR3 DNA sequence: TGCGCCAGCAGCTTGAGGGGGGGCAACGAGCAGTACTTC.

The chain combines TRBV2 with TRBJ2-2; D unclear. V lost 6 bases, J lost 6 bases, and 14 bases lay in between. The germline CDR1 and CDR2 sequences are SNHLY and FYNNEI. The CDR3 totals 14 residues. The CDR3 region is CASSSTGWAGELFF. DNA of the CDR3: TGTGCCAGCAGCTCAACCGGGTGGGCCGGGGAGCTGTTTTTT.

DNA of the CDR3: TGTGCCAGCAGCTTCCGGGGTTACGAGCAGTACTTC. It specifies CASSFRGYEQYF. This chain connects TRBV5-4 to TRBJ2-7, with TRBD2 as a possible D gene (5 bases). CDR1 and CDR2 (germline): SGHNT, YYREEE (reference sequence). V was cut by 2 bases and J by 4 bases, with 7 bases left in between. The CDR3 has 12 residues.

This clone showed up just a few times. J is TRBJ1-3 and V is TRBV9; 7 bases align to TRBD1. CDR3 size: 16 residues. The germline gives CDR1 SGDLS, CDR2 YYNGEE. Trimming took 2 bases from V and 0 from J; bases not matched to a gene: 5. The CDR3 is CASSVRTGGSGNTIYF. DNA for the CDR3: TGTGCCAGCAGCGTTCGGACAGGCGGCTCTGGAAACACCATATATTTT.

The genes are TRBV4-3 and TRBJ2-5, with D possibly matching TRBD1 (6 bases). V lost 0 bases and J 5 bases, leaving 13 bases between the germline ends. CDR1 is LGHNA and CDR2 is YSLEER in the germline V gene. The CDR3 has 15 residues. The CDR3 bases are TGCGCCAGCAGCCAAGACAGGGGTCTGTGGGAGACCCAGTACTTC. This sequence encodes CASSQDRGLWETQYF.

This chain connects TRBV28 to TRBJ1-2, with D perhaps matching TRBD1 (5 bases). The germline V gene encodes CDR1 MDHEN and CDR2 SYDVKM. Trimming cost V 7 bases and J 7 bases, with 13 bases left between them. The CDR3 runs to 12 residues. This CDR3 reads CASTPGWGGYTF. The CDR3 DNA reads TGTGCCAGCACTCCAGGGTGGGGTGGCTACACCTTC.

On this clone itself: This sample also contains other DNA sequences that code for the same CDR3. This chain uses TRBV5-1 with TRBJ2-5, with TRBD2 matching over 7 bases. CDR1 is SGHRS, CDR2 YFSETQ, per germline. The V and J ends lost 1 base and 2 bases, in that order; junction bases with no gene match: 5. This CDR3 is built from 15 residues. CDR3 residues: CASSLRLAAQETQYF. The CDR3 region has the DNA TGCGCCAGCAGCTTGCGGCTAGCGGCACAAGAGACCCAGTACTTC.